The T cell receptor (beta chain) under discussion was sequenced for a study of T cell responses to AZD1222 COVID-19 vaccine. Whole-study findings and limits: Nearly half of spike-specific TCRs reportedly go after variant regions that carry no mutations. A mostly white British donor set with more females was recruited, and clonal diversity was possibly underestimated. Mapped onto spike, vaccine-associated CD4 TCRs spanned it and were dominant at 160-218 and 743-854. Recipients of two AZD1222 doses showed rising Spike-specific TCR breadth and depth.

Of note for this clone: Its antigen remains unknown.

The V end lost 4 bases, the J end lost 1 base, and 17 bases lay between the germline ends. Germline CDR1 and CDR2: SQVTM and ANQGSEA. The CDR3 is 15 residues long. Clones were sequenced by immunoSEQ multiplex PCR, and TCRdb holds only the in-frame ones, with some missing. The table includes around 150,000 clones, around 90% detected once. The sequence was obtained from an adult in good health. The rearrangement links TRBV29-1 to TRBJ2-7; D possibly matches TRBD1 or TRBD2 (7 bases each). The specimen comprised peripheral blood, sampled on day 0 of AZD1222 vaccination. The CDR3 protein is CSVGGGTVASYEQYF. The CDR3 DNA follows: TGCAGCGTTGGGGGGGGGACAGTCGCTTCCTACGAGCAGTACTTC.